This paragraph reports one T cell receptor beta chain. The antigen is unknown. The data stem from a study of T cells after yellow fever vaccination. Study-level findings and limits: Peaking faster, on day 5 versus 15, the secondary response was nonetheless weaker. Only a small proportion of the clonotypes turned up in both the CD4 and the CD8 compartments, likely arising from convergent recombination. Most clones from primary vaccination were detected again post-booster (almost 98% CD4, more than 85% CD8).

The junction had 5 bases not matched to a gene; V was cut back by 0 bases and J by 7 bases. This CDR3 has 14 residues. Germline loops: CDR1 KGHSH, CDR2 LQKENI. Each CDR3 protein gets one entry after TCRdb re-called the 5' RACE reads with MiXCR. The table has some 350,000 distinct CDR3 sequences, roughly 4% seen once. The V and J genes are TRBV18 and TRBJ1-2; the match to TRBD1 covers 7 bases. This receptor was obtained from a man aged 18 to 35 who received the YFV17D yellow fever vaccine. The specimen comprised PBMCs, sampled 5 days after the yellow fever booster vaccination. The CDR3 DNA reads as TGTGCCAGCTCACCACCCGGACAGGATGGTGGCTACACCTTC. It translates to CASSPPGQDGGYTF.